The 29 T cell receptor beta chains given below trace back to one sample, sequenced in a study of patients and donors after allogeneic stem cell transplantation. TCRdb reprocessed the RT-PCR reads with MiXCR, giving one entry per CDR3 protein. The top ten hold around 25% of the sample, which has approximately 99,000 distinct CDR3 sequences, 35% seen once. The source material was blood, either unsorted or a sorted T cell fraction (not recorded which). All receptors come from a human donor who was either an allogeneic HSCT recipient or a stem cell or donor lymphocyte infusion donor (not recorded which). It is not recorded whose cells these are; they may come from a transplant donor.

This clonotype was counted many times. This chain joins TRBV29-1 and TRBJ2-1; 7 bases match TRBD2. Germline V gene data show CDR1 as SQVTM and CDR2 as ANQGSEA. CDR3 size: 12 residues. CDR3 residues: CRSGRAHNEQFF. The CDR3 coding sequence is TGCAGGTCAGGGAGGGCCCACAATGAGCAGTTCTTC.

The CDR3 loop reads CASSFRQERYLNSPLHF. The DNA for the CDR3 is TGTGCCAGCAGTTTCAGACAGGAGAGATACCTTAATTCACCCCTCCACTTT. V is TRBV28 and J is TRBJ1-6, with D possibly TRBD1 on 6 matching bases. Deletions cut 3 bases from V and 6 bases from J, with 18 bases between. Germline V lookup: CDR1 MDHEN, CDR2 SYDVKM. The CDR3 contains 17 residues.

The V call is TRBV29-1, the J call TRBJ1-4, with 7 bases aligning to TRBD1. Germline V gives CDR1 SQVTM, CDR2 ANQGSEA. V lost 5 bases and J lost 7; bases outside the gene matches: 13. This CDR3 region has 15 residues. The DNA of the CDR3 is TGCAGCGTTAAGATTCAGGGGGGGCTAGTTGAAAAACTGTTTTTT. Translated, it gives CSVKIQGGLVEKLFF.

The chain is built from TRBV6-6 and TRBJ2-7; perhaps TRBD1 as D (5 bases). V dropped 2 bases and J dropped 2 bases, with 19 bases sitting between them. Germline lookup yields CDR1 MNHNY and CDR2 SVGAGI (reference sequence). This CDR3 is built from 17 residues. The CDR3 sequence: CASSYLGLSLETYEQYF. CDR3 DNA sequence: TGTGCCAGCAGTTACCTGGGGCTGTCCCTGGAGACCTACGAGCAGTACTTC.

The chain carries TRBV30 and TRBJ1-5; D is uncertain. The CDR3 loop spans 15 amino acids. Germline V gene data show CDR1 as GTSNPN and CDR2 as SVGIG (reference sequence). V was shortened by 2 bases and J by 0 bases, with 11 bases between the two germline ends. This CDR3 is CAWSTLGHSNQPQHF. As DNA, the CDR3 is TGTGCCTGGAGTACCCTCGGTCATAGCAATCAGCCCCAGCATTTT.

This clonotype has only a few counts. The CDR3 protein is CASSPVSRENEQFF. The CDR3 coding sequence is TGTGCCAGCAGCCCGGTAAGCAGGGAGAATGAGCAGTTCTTC. V gene TRBV7-9 combines with J gene TRBJ2-1; possibly TRBD1 or TRBD2 for D (5 bases each). The germline CDR1 and CDR2 sequences are SEHNR and FQNEAQ (reference sequence). V lost 5 bases to trimming and J lost 7 bases, with 15 bases between them. The CDR3 covers 14 residues.

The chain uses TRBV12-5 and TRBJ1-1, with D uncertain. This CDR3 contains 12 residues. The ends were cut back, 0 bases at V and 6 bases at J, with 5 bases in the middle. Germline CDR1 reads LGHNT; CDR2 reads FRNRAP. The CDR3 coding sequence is TGTGCTAGTGGTTTGGTTATACCTGAAGCTTTCTTT. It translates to CASGLVIPEAFF.

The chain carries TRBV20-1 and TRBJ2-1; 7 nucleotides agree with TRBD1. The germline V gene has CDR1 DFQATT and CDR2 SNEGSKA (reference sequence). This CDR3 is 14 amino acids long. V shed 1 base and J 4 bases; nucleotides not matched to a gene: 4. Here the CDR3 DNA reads TGCAGTGCTAGAGGGGACAGCCATTACAATGAGCAGTTCTTC. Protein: CSARGDSHYNEQFF.

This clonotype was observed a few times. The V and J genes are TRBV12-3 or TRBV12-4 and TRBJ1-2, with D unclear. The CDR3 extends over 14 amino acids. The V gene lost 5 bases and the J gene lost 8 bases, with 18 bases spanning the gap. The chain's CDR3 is CASSHRREAGGYTF. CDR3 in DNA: TGTGCCAGCAGTCACCGACGGGAAGCTGGAGGCTACACCTTC.

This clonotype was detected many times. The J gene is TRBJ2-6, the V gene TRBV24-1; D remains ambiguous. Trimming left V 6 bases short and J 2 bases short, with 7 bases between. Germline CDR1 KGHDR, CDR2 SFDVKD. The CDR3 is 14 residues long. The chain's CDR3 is CATSSAAGANVLTF. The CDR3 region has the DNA TGTGCCACCAGTTCAGCCGCTGGGGCCAACGTCCTGACTTTC.

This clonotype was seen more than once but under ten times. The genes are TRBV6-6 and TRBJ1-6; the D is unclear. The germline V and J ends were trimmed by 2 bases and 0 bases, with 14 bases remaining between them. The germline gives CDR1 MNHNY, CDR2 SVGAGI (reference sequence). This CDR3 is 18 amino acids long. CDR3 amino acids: CASSYHGSRSSYNSPLHF. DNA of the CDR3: TGTGCCAGCAGTTACCACGGCAGTCGAAGCTCCTATAATTCACCCCTCCACTTT.

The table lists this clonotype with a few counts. The CDR3, as DNA: TGTGCCAGCGGGGATCCGGGGGGCACTGAAGCTTTCTTT. Its translation: CASGDPGGTEAFF. V usage is TRBV6-6 and J usage is TRBJ1-1; weak D call: TRBD1 (5 bases). Germline V gene sequence: CDR1 MNHNY, CDR2 SVGAGI (reference sequence). The CDR3 loop spans 13 amino acids. V shed 8 bases and J shed 4 bases, with 14 bases lying between them.

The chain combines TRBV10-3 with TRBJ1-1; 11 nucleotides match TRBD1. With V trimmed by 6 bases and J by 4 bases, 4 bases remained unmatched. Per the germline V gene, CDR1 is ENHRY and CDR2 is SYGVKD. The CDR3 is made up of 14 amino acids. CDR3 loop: CAIRGQGGLTEAFF. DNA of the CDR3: TGTGCCATCAGGGGACAGGGGGGTCTCACTGAAGCTTTCTTT.

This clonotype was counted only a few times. The CDR3 here is CASRGEALSGNTIYF. The CDR3, as DNA: TGTGCCAGCAGGGGAGAGGCTCTCTCTGGAAACACCATATATTTT. The rearrangement joins TRBV28 to TRBJ1-3; D is unresolved. Trimming removed 6 bases from V and 0 bases from J, with 12 bases in between. CDR1 MDHEN and CDR2 SYDVKM come from the germline V gene. This CDR3 comprises 15 residues.

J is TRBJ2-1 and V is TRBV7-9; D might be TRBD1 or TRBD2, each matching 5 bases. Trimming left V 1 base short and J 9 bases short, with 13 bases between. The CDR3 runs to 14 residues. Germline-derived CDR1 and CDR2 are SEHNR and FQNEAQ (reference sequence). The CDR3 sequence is CASSLGGAGIEQFF. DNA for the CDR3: TGTGCCAGCAGCTTAGGAGGGGCAGGTATTGAGCAGTTCTTC.

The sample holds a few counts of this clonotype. The CDR3 is CASSVGDSWNEKLFF. The CDR3 region has the DNA TGTGCCAGCAGCGTAGGCGACAGTTGGAATGAAAAACTGTTTTTT. V and J are TRBV9 and TRBJ1-4; TRBD1 is a possible D gene (5 bases). CDR3 length: 15 amino acids. V lost 0 bases to trimming and J lost 5 bases, with 11 bases between them. The germline V gene encodes CDR1 SGDLS and CDR2 YYNGEE.

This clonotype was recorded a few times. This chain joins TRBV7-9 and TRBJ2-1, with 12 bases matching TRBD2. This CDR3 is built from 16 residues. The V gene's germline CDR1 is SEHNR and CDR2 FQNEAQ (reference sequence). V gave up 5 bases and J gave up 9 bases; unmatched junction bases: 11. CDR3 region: CASSPKALAGGGEQFF. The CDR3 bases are TGTGCCAGCAGCCCGAAAGCCCTAGCGGGAGGGGGTGAGCAGTTCTTC.

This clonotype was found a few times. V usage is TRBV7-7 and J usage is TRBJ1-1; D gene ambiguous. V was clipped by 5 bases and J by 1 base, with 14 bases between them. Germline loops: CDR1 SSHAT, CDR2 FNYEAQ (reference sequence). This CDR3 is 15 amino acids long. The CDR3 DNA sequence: TGTGCCAGCAGCCCGCTAGGGCGGAAGAACACTGAAGCTTTCTTT. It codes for CASSPLGRKNTEAFF.

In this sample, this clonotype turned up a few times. CDR3 sequence (DNA): TGCAGTGCGGGGGACAGCTATGGCTACACCTTC. This encodes CSAGDSYGYTF. The chain carries TRBV20-1 and TRBJ1-2; the match to TRBD1 covers 7 bases. This CDR3 spans 11 amino acids. V was clipped by 6 bases and J by 4 bases; unmatched bases: 2. Germline CDR1 DFQATT, CDR2 SNEGSKA (reference sequence).

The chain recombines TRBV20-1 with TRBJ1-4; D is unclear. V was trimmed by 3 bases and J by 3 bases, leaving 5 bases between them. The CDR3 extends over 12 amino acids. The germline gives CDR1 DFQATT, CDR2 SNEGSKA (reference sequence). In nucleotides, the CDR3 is TGCAGTGCTAGTTCGGCTAATGAAAAACTGTTTTTT. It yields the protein CSASSANEKLFF.

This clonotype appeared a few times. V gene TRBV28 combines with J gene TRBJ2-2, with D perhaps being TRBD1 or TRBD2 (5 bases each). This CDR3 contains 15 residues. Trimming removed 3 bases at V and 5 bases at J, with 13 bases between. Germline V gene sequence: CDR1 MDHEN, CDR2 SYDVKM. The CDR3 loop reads CASSLVTGLTGELFF. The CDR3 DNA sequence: TGTGCCAGCAGTTTGGTGACGGGGCTAACCGGGGAGCTGTTTTTT.

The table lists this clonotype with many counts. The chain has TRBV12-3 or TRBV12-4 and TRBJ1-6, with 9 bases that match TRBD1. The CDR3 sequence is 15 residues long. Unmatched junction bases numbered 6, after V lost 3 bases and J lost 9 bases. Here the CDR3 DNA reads TGTGCCAGCAGTTTGAACAGGGGGCTGTCTTCACCCCTCCACTTT. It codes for CASSLNRGLSSPLHF.

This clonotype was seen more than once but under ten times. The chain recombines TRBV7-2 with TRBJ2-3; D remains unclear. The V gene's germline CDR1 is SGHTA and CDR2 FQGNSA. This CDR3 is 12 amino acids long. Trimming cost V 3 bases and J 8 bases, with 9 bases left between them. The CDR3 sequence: CASSLDVGTQYF. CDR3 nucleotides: TGTGCCAGCAGCTTGGACGTTGGTACGCAGTATTTT.

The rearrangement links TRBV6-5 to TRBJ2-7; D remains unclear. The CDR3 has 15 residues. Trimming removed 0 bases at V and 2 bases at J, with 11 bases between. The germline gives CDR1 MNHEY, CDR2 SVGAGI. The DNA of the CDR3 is TGTGCCAGCAGTTACTCGAGGACCGCCCCCTACGAGCAGTACTTC. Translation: CASSYSRTAPYEQYF.

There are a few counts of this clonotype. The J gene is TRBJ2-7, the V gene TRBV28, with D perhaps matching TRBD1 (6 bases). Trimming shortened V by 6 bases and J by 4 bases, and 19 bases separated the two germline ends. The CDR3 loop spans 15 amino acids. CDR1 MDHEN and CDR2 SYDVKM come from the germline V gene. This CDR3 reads CASSMPGGLIYEQYF. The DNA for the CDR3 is TGTGCCAGCAGCATGCCTGGGGGCCTGATATACGAGCAGTACTTC.

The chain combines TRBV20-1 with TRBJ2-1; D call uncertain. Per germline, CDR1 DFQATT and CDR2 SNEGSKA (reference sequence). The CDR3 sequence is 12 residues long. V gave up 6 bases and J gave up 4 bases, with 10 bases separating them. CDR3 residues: CSAKVGYNEQFF. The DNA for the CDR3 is TGCAGTGCCAAGGTGGGATACAATGAGCAGTTCTTC.

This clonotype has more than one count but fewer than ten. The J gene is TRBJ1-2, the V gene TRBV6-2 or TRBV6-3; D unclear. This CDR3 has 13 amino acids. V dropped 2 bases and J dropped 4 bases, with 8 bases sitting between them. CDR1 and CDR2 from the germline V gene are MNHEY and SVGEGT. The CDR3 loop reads CASSYGPPYGYTF. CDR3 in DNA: TGTGCCAGCAGTTACGGTCCACCCTATGGCTACACCTTC.

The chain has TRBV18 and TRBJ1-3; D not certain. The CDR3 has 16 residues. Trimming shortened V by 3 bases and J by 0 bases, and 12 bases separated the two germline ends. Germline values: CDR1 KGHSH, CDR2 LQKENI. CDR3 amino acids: CASSPYGSGSGNTIYF. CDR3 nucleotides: TGTGCCAGCTCACCTTATGGATCAGGCTCTGGAAACACCATATATTTT.

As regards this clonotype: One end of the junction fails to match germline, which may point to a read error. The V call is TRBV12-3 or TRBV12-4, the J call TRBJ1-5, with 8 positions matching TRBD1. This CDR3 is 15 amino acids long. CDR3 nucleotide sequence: TGTGCCAGCAGTATAGCGGACAGGGATCATCAGCCCCAGCATTTT. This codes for CASSIADRDHQPQHF.